The 14 T cell receptor beta chains reported below all come from one sample, sequenced in a study of T cell changes during pregnancy in multiple sclerosis. Libraries were prepared by immunoSEQ multiplex PCR; TCRdb keeps only in-frame clonotypes and omits some of them. The table has 12,000 to 15,000 clones, 93% seen once. The sequencing used peripheral blood, collected in the second trimester of pregnancy. Receptors originate from a female donor in good health, enrolled as a control in a pregnancy study.

The chain has TRBV7-2 and TRBJ1-2, with a possible D match to TRBD1 (6 bases). The CDR3 contains 12 residues. V lost 5 bases, J lost 4 bases, and 8 bases lay in between. The germline V gene has CDR1 SGHTA and CDR2 FQGNSA. CDR3 sequence (DNA): TGTGCCAGCAGCGAGGACAGCTATGGCTACACCTTC. Its protein is CASSEDSYGYTF.

The chain employs TRBV7-9 and TRBJ1-4, with 7 bases identical to TRBD1. Germline V gives CDR1 SEHNR, CDR2 FQNEAQ (reference sequence). The CDR3 spans 15 residues. V shed 5 bases, J shed 7 bases, and the junction held 10 bases outside the gene matches. The DNA of the CDR3 is TGTGCCAGCAGCCAATCACAGGGACAGAGTGAAAAACTGTTTTTT. As protein: CASSQSQGQSEKLFF.

This clone was seen just once. This chain links TRBV6-1 with TRBJ2-5, with TRBD2 matching over 7 bases. The trim removed 2 bases at V and 5 bases at J, leaving 17 bases unmatched. From germline, CDR1 is MNHNS and CDR2 SASEGT. This CDR3 spans 18 amino acids. The CDR3 reads CASSERRWVAGLLETQYF. Here the CDR3 DNA reads TGTGCCAGCAGTGAAAGGCGTTGGGTAGCGGGTTTGTTGGAGACCCAGTACTTC.

The rearrangement links TRBV25-1 to TRBJ2-2; D may be TRBD2 (7 bases). Trimming took off 3 bases at V and 6 bases at J, with 14 bases between the two ends. The CDR3 consists of 15 residues. The germline V gene has CDR1 MGHDK and CDR2 SYGVNS. The CDR3 protein is CASSDWGGLAGELFF. CDR3 bases: TGTGCCAGCAGTGATTGGGGGGGGCTAGCCGGGGAGCTGTTTTTT. The full variable domain, rest sourced from reference TRBV25-1 and TRBJ2-2, is EADIYQTPRYLVIGTGKKITLECSQTMGHDKMYWYQQDPGMELHLIHYSYGVNSTEKGDLSSESTVSRIRTEHFPLTLESARPSHTSQYLCASSDWGGLAGELFFGEGSRLTVL.

The chain combines TRBV4-1 with TRBJ2-7, with 15 nucleotides matching TRBD2. This CDR3 is built from 17 residues. The V gene's germline CDR1 is MGHRA and CDR2 YSYEKL. V was pared by 0 bases and J by 4 bases, with 4 bases of the junction left unmatched. The CDR3 DNA follows: TGCGCCAGCAGCCAAGACATGGGGACTAGCGGGAGGTACGAGCAGTACTTC. Amino acids: CASSQDMGTSGRYEQYF.

This chain uses TRBV11-3 with TRBJ1-2; possibly TRBD1 for D (5 bases). Deletions cut 1 base from V and 0 bases from J, with 12 bases between. Germline lookup yields CDR1 SGHNT and CDR2 YENEEA. The CDR3 is 16 residues long. The CDR3 coding sequence is TGTGCCAGCAGCTTAGTGCAGGGCCCGACTAACTATGGCTACACCTTC. This translates into CASSLVQGPTNYGYTF.

This chain uses TRBV11-2 with TRBJ2-7; no clear D gene. Germline CDR1 reads SGHAT; CDR2 reads FQNNGV. Trimming stripped 2 bases from V and 9 bases from J, with 11 bases between. The CDR3 covers 12 residues. The CDR3 DNA sequence: TGTGCCAGCAGCTTAAGAGATATCGGGCAGTACTTC. This sequence encodes CASSLRDIGQYF.

The chain has TRBV30 and TRBJ2-5; 7 bases align to TRBD2. V lost 6 bases and J lost 3; bases outside the gene matches: 10. CDR3 length: 14 residues. Germline V CDR1 and CDR2: GTSNPN, SVGIG (reference sequence). The CDR3 bases are TGTGCCTGCGCGTTGACGGGGAGGGAAGAGACCCAGTACTTC. Protein: CACALTGREETQYF.

V and J are TRBV5-8 and TRBJ1-4; D is perhaps TRBD1 (5 bases). In germline, CDR1 is SGHTS, CDR2 YDEGEE. This CDR3 has 13 amino acids. The V end lost 0 bases, the J end lost 8 bases, and 8 bases lay between the germline ends. CDR3 nucleotide sequence: TGTGCCAGCAGCTTGGGACAGACGGAAAAACTGTTTTTT. Translated: CASSLGQTEKLFF.

J is TRBJ2-5 and V is TRBV7-3, with D tentatively TRBD1 (5 bases). Germline loops: CDR1 SGHTA, CDR2 FQGTGA. V lost 5 bases to trimming and J lost 2 bases, with 12 bases between them. The CDR3 is made up of 14 amino acids. CDR3 sequence: CASSPSRAQETQYF. CDR3 coding DNA: TGTGCCAGCAGCCCCAGCAGGGCGCAAGAGACCCAGTACTTC.

The J gene is TRBJ2-7, the V gene TRBV28; a possible D gene is TRBD1 (6 bases). The V gene lost 6 bases and the J gene lost 3 bases, with 9 bases spanning the gap. In germline, CDR1 is MDHEN, CDR2 SYDVKM. This CDR3 is 12 amino acids long. This chain's CDR3 is CASRLQGYEQYF. DNA of the CDR3: TGTGCCAGCAGATTACAGGGCTACGAGCAGTACTTC. Together with reference TRBV28 and TRBJ2-7, the CDR3 gives the full variable domain: DVKVTQSSRYLVKRTGEKVFLECVQDMDHENMFWYRQDPGLGLRLIYFSYDVKMKEKGDIPEGYSVSREKKERFSLILESASTNQTSMYLCASRLQGYEQYFGPGTRLTVT.

A note on this clone: At one of its ends the junction is not consistent with the germline gene, which may arise from a read error. The chain carries TRBV7-7 and TRBJ2-2; 9 bases agree with TRBD2. Germline CDR1 SSHAT, CDR2 FNYEAQ (reference sequence). The length of the CDR3 is 17 residues. For the CDR3, the DNA is TGTGCTAGCAGCTTAACCCGGACTAGCGCTAACACCGGGGAGCTGTTTTTT. This translates into CASSLTRTSANTGELFF.

The count of this clone is one. The rearrangement links TRBV7-6 to TRBJ2-1; TRBD2 aligns across 16 bases. J lost 4 bases, V lost 3 bases, and 6 bases had no gene match. Germline CDR1 and CDR2: SGHVS and FNYEAQ. This CDR3 spans 18 amino acids. The CDR3 sequence: CASSLGLAGGPGYNEQFF. The CDR3 DNA sequence: TGTGCCAGCAGCTTGGGACTAGCGGGGGGGCCGGGGTACAATGAGCAGTTCTTC.

V gene TRBV18 combines with J gene TRBJ1-3; possible D gene TRBD1, 5 bases. V shed 3 bases and J shed 3 bases, with 15 bases lying between them. The CDR3 spans 16 residues. Germline V gives CDR1 KGHSH, CDR2 LQKENI. The CDR3 DNA reads as TGTGCCAGCTCACCGCCCAGCAGGGAAAGTGGAAACACCATATATTTT. Amino acid sequence: CASSPPSRESGNTIYF.